This T cell receptor (beta chain) was profiled in a study of CD8 T cells in ankylosing spondylitis. TCRdb re-analysed the 5' RACE reads in MiXCR, keeping a single row per CDR3 protein. Of hundreds of thousands of distinct CDR3 sequences in the sample, 20% to 25% were seen once. Trimming cost V 6 bases and J 1 base, with 8 bases left between them. Germline V gives CDR1 MNHNS, CDR2 SASEGT. The CDR3 runs 13 residues. The chain uses TRBV6-1 and TRBJ2-3; D remains ambiguous. The source of this sequence is a male donor with ankylosing spondylitis or in good health (not recorded which). The sample was blood, either unsorted or a sorted T cell fraction (not recorded which). The CDR3 reads CASRHKGTDTQYF. The CDR3 region has the DNA TGTGCCAGCAGACATAAGGGCACAGATACGCAGTATTTT.